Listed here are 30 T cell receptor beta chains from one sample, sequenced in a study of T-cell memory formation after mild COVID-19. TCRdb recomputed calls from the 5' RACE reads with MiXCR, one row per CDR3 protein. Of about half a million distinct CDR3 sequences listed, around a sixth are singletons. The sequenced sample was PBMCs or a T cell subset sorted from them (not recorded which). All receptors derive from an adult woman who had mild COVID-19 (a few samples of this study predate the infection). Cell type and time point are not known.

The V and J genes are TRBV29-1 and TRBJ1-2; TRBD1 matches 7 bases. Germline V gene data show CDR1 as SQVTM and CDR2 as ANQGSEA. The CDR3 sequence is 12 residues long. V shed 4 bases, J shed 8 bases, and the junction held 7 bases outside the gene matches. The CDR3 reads CSVGTGGRGYTF. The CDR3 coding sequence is TGCAGCGTTGGGACAGGCGGGCGCGGCTACACCTTC.

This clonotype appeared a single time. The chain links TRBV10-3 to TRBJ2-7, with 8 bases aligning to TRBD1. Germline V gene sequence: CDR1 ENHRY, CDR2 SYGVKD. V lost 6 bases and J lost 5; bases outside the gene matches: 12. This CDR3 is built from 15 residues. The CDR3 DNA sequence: TGTGCCATCAGGGGGTTGGGGCAGGGGGCCAACGAGCAGTACTTC. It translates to CAIRGLGQGANEQYF.

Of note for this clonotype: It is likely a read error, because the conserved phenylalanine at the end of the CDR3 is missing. The DNA for the CDR3 is TGCAGCGTTGGACGGCAGGGAGGGCATGAGCAGTTCTTA. Amino acids: CSVGRQGGHEQFL. The chain links TRBV29-1 to TRBJ2-1; 7 nucleotides match TRBD2. The CDR3 loop spans 13 amino acids. Germline CDR1 and CDR2: SQVTM and ANQGSEA. The J segment lost 8 bases and the V segment lost 4 bases, leaving 8 bases of the junction unmatched.

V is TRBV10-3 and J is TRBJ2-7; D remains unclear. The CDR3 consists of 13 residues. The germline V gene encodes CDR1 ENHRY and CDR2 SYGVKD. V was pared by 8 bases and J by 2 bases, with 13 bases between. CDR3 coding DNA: TGTGCCATCGCGTCGTTATACCCCTACGAGCAGTACTTC. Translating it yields CAIASLYPYEQYF.

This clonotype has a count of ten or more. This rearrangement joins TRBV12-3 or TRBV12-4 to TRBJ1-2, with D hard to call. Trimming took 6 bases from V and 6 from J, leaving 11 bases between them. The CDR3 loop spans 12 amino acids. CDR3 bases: TGTGCCAGCAGCCCATCCCTCCATGGCTACACCTTC. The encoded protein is CASSPSLHGYTF.

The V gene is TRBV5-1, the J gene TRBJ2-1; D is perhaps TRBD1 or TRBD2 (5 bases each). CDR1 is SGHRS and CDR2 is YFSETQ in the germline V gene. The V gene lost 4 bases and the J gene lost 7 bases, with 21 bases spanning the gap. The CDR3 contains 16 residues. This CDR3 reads CASSLQGTQTMNEQFF. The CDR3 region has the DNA TGCGCCAGCAGCCTCCAAGGGACCCAAACGATGAATGAGCAGTTCTTC.

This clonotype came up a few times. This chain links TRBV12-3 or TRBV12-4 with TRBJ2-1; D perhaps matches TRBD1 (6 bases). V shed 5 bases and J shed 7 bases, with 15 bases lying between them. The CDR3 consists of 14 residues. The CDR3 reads CASSDRTPTNEQFF. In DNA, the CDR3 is TGTGCCAGCAGTGACAGGACACCAACAAATGAGCAGTTCTTC.

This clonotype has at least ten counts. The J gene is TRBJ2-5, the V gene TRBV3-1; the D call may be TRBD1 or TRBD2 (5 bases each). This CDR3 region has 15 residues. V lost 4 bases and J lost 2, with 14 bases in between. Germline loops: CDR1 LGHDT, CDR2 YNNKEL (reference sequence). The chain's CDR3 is CASSPSGPRQETQYF. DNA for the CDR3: TGTGCCAGCAGCCCTTCGGGACCGAGGCAAGAGACCCAGTACTTC.

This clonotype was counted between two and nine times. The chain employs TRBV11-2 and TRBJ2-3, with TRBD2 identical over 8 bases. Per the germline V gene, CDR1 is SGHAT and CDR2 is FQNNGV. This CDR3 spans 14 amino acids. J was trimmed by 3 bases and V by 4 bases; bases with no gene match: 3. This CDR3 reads CASSSREGTDTQYF. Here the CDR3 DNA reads TGTGCCAGCAGCTCCCGGGAGGGGACAGATACGCAGTATTTT.

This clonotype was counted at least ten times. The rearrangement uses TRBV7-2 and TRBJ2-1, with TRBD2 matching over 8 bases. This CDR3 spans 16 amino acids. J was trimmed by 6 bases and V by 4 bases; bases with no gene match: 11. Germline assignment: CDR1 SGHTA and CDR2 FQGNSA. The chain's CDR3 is CASSSNGGAWFNEQFF. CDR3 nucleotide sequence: TGTGCCAGCAGCTCCAACGGGGGGGCTTGGTTCAATGAGCAGTTCTTC.

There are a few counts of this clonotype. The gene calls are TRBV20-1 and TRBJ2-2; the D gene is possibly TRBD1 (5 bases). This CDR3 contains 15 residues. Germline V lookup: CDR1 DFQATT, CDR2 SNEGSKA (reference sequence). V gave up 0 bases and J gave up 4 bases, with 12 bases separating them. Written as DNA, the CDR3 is TGCAGTGCTAGAGAGCCGAGCAGGGTCACCGGGGAGCTGTTTTTT. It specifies CSAREPSRVTGELFF.

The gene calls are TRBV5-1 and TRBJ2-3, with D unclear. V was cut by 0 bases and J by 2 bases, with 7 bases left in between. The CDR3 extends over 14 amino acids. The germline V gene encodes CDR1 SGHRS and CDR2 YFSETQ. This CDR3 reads CASSLDSNTDTQYF. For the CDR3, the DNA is TGCGCCAGCAGCTTGGACTCTAACACAGATACGCAGTATTTT.

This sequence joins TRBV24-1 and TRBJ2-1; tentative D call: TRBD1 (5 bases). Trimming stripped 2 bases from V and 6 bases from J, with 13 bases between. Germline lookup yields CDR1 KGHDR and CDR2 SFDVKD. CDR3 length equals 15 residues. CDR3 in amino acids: CATSDWKGAPNEQFF. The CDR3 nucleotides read TGTGCCACCAGTGATTGGAAAGGGGCGCCCAATGAGCAGTTCTTC.

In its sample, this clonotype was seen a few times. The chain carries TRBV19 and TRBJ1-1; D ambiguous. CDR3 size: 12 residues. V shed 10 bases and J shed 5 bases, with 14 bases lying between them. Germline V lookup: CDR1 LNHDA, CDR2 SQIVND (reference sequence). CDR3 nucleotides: TGTGCCACCCTATCCAGAAGTACTGAAGCTTTCTTT. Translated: CATLSRSTEAFF.

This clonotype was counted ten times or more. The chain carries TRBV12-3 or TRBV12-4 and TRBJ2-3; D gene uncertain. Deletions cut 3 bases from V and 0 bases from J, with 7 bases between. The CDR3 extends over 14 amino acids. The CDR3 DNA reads TGTGCCAGCAGTTTTTTGGGGAGCACAGATACGCAGTATTTT. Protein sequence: CASSFLGSTDTQYF.

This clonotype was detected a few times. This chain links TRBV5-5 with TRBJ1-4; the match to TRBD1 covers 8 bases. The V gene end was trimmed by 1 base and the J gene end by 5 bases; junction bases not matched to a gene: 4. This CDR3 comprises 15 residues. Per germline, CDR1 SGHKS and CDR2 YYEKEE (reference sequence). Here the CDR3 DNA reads TGTGCCAGCAGCTTGAATACAGGGGGGAATGAAAAACTGTTTTTT. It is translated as CASSLNTGGNEKLFF. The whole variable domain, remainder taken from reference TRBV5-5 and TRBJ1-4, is DAGVTQSPTHLIKTRGQQVTLRCSPISGHKSVSWYQQVLGQGPQFIFQYYEKEERGRGNFPDRFSARQFPNYSSELNVNALLLGDSALYLCASSLNTGGNEKLFFGSGTQLSVL.

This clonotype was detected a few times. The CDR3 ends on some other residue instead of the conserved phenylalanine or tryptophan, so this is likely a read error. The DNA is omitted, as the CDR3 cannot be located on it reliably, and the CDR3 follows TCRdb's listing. CDR3 protein: CASSERGDREVST. The chain employs TRBV6-1 and TRBJ2-1; no check of the table's D call, TRBD1, against the DNA was made. A total of 13 residues make up the CDR3, ends included. Germline-derived CDR1 and CDR2 are MNHNS and SASEGT.

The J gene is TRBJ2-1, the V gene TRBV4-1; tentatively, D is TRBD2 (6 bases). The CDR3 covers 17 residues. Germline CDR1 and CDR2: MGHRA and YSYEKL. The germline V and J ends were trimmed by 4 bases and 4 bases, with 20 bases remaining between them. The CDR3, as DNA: TGCGCCAGCAGCCTCAGAGGTTGGTGGGGGGAGTACAATGAGCAGTTCTTC. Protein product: CASSLRGWWGEYNEQFF.

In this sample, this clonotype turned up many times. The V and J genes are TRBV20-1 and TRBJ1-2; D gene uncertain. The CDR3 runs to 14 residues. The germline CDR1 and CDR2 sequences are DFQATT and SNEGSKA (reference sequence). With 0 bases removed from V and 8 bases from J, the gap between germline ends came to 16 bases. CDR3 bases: TGCAGTGCTAGAGATTTCGTGGGGAGCCGGGGCTACACCTTC. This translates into CSARDFVGSRGYTF.

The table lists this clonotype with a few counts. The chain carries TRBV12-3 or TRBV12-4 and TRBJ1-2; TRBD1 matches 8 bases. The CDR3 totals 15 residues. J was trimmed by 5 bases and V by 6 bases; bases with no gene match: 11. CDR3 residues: CASSQDRGGGYGYTF. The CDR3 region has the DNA TGTGCCAGCAGCCAAGACAGGGGCGGTGGATATGGCTACACCTTC.

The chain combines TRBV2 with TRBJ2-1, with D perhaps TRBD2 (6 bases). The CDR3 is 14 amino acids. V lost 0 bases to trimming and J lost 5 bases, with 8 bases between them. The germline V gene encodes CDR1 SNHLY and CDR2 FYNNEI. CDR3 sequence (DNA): TGTGCCAGCAGTGAAGCGGGGGGTAACAATGAGCAGTTCTTC. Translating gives CASSEAGGNNEQFF.

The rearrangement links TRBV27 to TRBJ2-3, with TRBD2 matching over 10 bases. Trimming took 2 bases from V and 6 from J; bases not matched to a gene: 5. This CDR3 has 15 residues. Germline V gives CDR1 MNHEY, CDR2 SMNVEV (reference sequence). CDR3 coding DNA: TGTGCCAGCAGTTTAAAGCCTAGCGGGAGTGATACGCAGTATTTT. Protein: CASSLKPSGSDTQYF.

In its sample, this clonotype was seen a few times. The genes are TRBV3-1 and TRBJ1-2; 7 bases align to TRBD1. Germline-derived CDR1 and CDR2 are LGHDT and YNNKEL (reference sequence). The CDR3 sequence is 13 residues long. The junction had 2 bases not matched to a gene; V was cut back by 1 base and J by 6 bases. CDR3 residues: CASSQATGNGYTF. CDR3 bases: TGTGCCAGCAGCCAAGCGACAGGGAATGGCTACACCTTC. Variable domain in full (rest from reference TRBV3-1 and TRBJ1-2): DTAVSQTPKYLVTQMGNDKSIKCEQNLGHDTMYWYKQDSKKFLKIMFSYNNKELIINETVPNRFSPKSPDKAHLNLHINSLELGDSAVYFCASSQATGNGYTFGSGTRLTVV.

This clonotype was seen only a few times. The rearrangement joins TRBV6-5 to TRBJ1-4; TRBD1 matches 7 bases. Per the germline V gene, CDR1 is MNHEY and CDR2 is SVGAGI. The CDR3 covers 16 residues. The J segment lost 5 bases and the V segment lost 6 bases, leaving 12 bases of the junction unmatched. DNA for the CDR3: TGTGCCAGCAGCCCGGGGACAGCCGCTGGAAATGAAAAACTGTTTTTT. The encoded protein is CASSPGTAAGNEKLFF.

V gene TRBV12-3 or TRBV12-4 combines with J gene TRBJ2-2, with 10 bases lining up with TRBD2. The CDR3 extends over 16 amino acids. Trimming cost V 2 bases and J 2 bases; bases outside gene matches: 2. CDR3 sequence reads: CASSLLAGVNTGELFF. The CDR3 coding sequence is TGTGCCAGCAGTTTACTAGCGGGAGTAAACACCGGGGAGCTGTTTTTT.

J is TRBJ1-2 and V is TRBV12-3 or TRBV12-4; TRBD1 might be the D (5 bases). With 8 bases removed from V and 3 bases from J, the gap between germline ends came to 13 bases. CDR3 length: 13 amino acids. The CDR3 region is CASLGGGDYGYTF. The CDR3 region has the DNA TGTGCCAGCCTGGGCGGGGGGGACTATGGCTACACCTTC.

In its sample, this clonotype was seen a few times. The CDR3 spells CSAPPLTGSYEQYF. The CDR3 nucleotides are TGCAGTGCTCCCCCCCTGACAGGGTCCTACGAGCAGTACTTC. This rearrangement joins TRBV20-1 to TRBJ2-7; TRBD1 agrees at 7 bases. CDR1 and CDR2 from the germline V gene are DFQATT and SNEGSKA (reference sequence). V lost 5 bases, J lost 1 base, and 8 bases stayed unmatched. This CDR3 has 14 residues.

The CDR3 DNA is TGTGCCAGCAGTTTCGACGCCAAAAACATTCAGTACTTC. This encodes CASSFDAKNIQYF. The chain recombines TRBV12-3 or TRBV12-4 with TRBJ2-4, with D unclear. The CDR3 runs 13 residues. With 3 bases removed from V and 1 base from J, the gap between germline ends came to 4 bases.

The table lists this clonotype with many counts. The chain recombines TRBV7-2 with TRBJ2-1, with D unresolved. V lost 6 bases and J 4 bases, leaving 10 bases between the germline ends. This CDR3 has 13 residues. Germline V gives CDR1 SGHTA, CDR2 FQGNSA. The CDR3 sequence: CASSAQRYNEQFF. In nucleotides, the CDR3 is TGTGCCAGCAGTGCTCAGAGATACAATGAGCAGTTCTTC.

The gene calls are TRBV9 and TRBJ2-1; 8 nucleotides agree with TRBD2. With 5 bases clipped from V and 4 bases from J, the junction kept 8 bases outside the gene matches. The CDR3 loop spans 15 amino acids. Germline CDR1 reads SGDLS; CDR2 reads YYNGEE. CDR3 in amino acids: CASSTGGLGYNEQFF. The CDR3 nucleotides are TGTGCCAGCAGTACGGGGGGGCTAGGTTACAATGAGCAGTTCTTC.